This T cell receptor beta chain emerged from a study of blood T cell repertoires in COVID-19. The overall study: T cells, B-cell-depleted T cells, or PBMCs provided the cDNA or gDNA that served as material.

The protocol was immunoSEQ multiplex PCR, while the TCRdb copy is restricted to in-frame clones and leaves out a portion. The sample lists some 210,000 clones, around 90% seen once, with over 9% in the top ten. CDR1 is LNHDA and CDR2 is SQIVND in the germline V gene (reference sequence). Trimming at V came to 8 bases and at J to 6 bases, leaving 7 bases not matched to a gene. The CDR3 runs to 13 residues. The sequenced sample consisted of PBMCs or T cells enriched from blood (not recorded which). This receptor was identified in a man aged 18 to 29 with acute COVID-19. The chain carries TRBV19 and TRBJ1-1; 9 positions match TRBD1. For the CDR3, the DNA is TGTGCCAGTCGGACAGGGGAGTTCGCTGAAGCTTTCTTT. Encoded protein: CASRTGEFAEAFF.